This TCR beta chain comes out of a study of low-dose radiotherapy and immunotherapy resistance in tumors. Study information: Patients took 300 mg oral aspirin daily for four cycles from cycle 1 day 1.

Time point specified: after trial treatment. The treatment here: LDRT plus nivolumab, ipilimumab, low-dose cyclophosphamide and aspirin (RACIN trial). With 5 bases clipped from V and 10 bases from J, the junction kept 17 bases outside the gene matches. CDR3 length: 15 residues. Germline V lookup: CDR1 SQVTM, CDR2 ANQGSEA. With TRAV- and TRBV-specific primers, first-strand cDNA was made, covering the alpha and beta chains. The authors ran around 18 PCR cycles to amplify TCRs with a constant-region primer and V-primer adapter. A single record per CDR3 protein comes from TCRdb applying MiXCR to the reads. The repertoire holds 35,000 to 50,000 distinct CDR3 sequences, with around a quarter as singletons. This clonotype was seen many times.

The genes are TRBV29-1 and TRBJ2-1; TRBD2 matches at 7 bases. The sequences come from PBMCs, collected after low-dose radiotherapy plus immunotherapy. The receptor's source is a male donor with prostate cancer. The CDR3 here is CSVPGTLGGTAEQFF. CDR3 coding DNA: TGCAGCGTTCCCGGCACGTTGGGGGGGACGGCAGAGCAGTTCTTC.